Listed below are T cell receptor beta chains from one sample, sequenced in a study of shared clonotypes between healthy human individuals. The protocol was immunoSEQ multiplex PCR, while the TCRdb copy is restricted to in-frame clones and leaves out a portion. The sample holds 2 million to 3 million clones, around 94% seen once. Source material: naive CD4+ T cells sorted from blood. Receptors were obtained from a man aged 18 to 30 in good health. CDR3s include the opening cysteine and the closing phenylalanine or tryptophan. A D gene is named only where the DNA matches it firmly.

CDR3 length,D gene,V gene,J gene,CDR3 DNA,CDR3 protein
15,NA,TRBV5-1,TRBJ1-2,TGCGCCAGCAGCTCCCAGGGTTCCCCCAACTATGGCTACACCTTC,CASSSQGSPNYGYTF
15,TRBD1,TRBV7-9,TRBJ1-5,TGTGCCAGCAGCCGCGGACAGGGACCTAATCAGCCCCAGCATTTT,CASSRGQGPNQPQHF
11,TRBD1,TRBV6-5,TRBJ1-2,TGTGCCAGCAGCGGACAGGGCGGCTACACCTTC,CASSGQGGYTF
19,TRBD2,TRBV11-3,TRBJ2-2,TGTGCCAGCAGCTCGATAGCGGGCAAACGCAATTCGAACACCGGGGAGCTGTTTTTT,CASSSIAGKRNSNTGELFF
12,NA,TRBV11-2,TRBJ2-1,TGTGCCAGCAGCTTAGCGGAGGGCTCGAAGTTCTTC,CASSLAEGSKFF
14,NA,TRBV27,TRBJ1-4,TGTGCCAGCATCTTACGTAGACAGGCTGAAAAACTGTTTTTT,CASILRRQAEKLFF
15,NA,TRBV5-1,TRBJ2-5,TGCGCCAGCAGCTTGGTGTCGGGTTCCCAAGAGACCCAGTACTTC,CASSLVSGSQETQYF
13,NA,TRBV10-2,TRBJ1-2,TGCGCCAGCAGTACCTCCGAGAACTATGGCTACACCTTC,CASSTSENYGYTF
16,NA,TRBV11-2,TRBJ2-2,TGTGCCAGCAGCTTATCTGGGAACCCGAACACCGGGGAGCTGTTTTTT,CASSLSGNPNTGELFF
15,TRBD1,TRBV10-3,TRBJ1-1,TGTGCCATCAGTGGGGACAGGACCGCGAACACTGAAGCTTTCTTT,CAISGDRTANTEAFF
13,NA,TRBV2,TRBJ2-7,TGTGCCAGCAGTGCTGAACTACCTGCCGAGCAGTACTTC,CASSAELPAEQYF
14,NA,TRBV7-9,TRBJ1-6,TGTGCCAGCAGCTTACTCGACGGTAACTCACCCCTCCACTTT,CASSLLDGNSPLHF
13,NA,TRBV10-2,TRBJ2-3,TGCGCCAGCAGTTCACTTCGCACAGATACGCAGTATTTT,CASSSLRTDTQYF
13,NA,TRBV19,TRBJ2-5,TGTGCCAGTAGGGGGCGGCAATCAGAGACCCAGTACTTC,CASRGRQSETQYF
17,NA,TRBV25-1,TRBJ1-4,TGTGCCAGCAGTGAATCCCCGTTTGGGGGGGCGCGAGAAAAACTGTTTTTT,CASSESPFGGAREKLFF
12,NA,TRBV6-5,TRBJ1-1,TGTGCCAGCAGTTACTCACGCAGGCCCGCTTTCTTT,CASSYSRRPAFF
13,NA,TRBV7-9,TRBJ2-5,TGTGCCAGCAGCTTTCGCCCCGAAGAGACCCAGTACTTC,CASSFRPEETQYF
15,TRBD1,TRBV5-4,TRBJ2-7,TGTGCCAGCAGCCGAGGGGGAGACAGGGGCTACGAGCAGTACTTC,CASSRGGDRGYEQYF
13,NA,TRBV6-5,TRBJ1-2,TGTGCCACCAGACGGGGAAGCGTTTATGGCTACACCTTC,CATRRGSVYGYTF
13,NA,TRBV7-9,TRBJ1-1,TGTGCCAGCAGCTTAGACAGGGTGACTGAAGCTTTCTTT,CASSLDRVTEAFF
15,NA,TRBV10-3,TRBJ1-4,TGTGCCATCAGTGTGGGCAGTGCAACTAATGAAAAACTGTTTTTT,CAISVGSATNEKLFF
16,NA,TRBV5-4,TRBJ2-2,TGTGCCAGCAGCTTGGTGTCAGGGTCTAACACCGGGGAGCTGTTTTTT,CASSLVSGSNTGELFF
14,NA,TRBV15,TRBJ2-1,TGTGCCACCAGCCCGCGGGACAACTACAATGAGCAGTTCTTC,CATSPRDNYNEQFF
18,TRBD2,TRBV18,TRBJ2-3,TGTGCCAGCTCACCTATTCCCGGGACTAGCGGGAGCACAGATACGCAGTATTTT,CASSPIPGTSGSTDTQYF
15,NA,TRBV9,TRBJ2-3,TGTGCCAGCAGGCCCACGGCGTTTAGCACAGATACGCAGTATTTT,CASRPTAFSTDTQYF
16,TRBD2,TRBV27,TRBJ2-7,TGTGCCAGCAGTTCCCGGTGGGTAGCGGGGACCGGCGAGCAGTACTTC,CASSSRWVAGTGEQYF
15,NA,TRBV6-1,TRBJ2-7,TGTGCCAGCAGTGTCTCCCAAGGTGGGAGCTACGAGCAGTACTTC,CASSVSQGGSYEQYF
14,NA,TRBV28,TRBJ1-5,TGTGCCAGCTTCGGCGGCAGGGACGGTCAGCCCCAGCATTTT,CASFGGRDGQPQHF